The subject of this entry is one TCR beta chain. The data belong to a study of blood T cell repertoires in COVID-19. Study context: Collection of acute and convalescent COVID-19 samples took place in the United States, Italy and Spain. From T cells, B-cell-depleted T cells, or PBMCs came the material, which was cDNA or gDNA.

Authors' data handling: The authors estimated nucleated cell counts from reference gene primer amplification. TCRdb keeps only in-frame clones here, not all; method: immunoSEQ multiplex PCR. V and J calls and clone size are copied from that table; D and trimming were computed from the DNA. Of some 50,000 clones listed, roughly 82% are singletons. CDR1 is SGDLS and CDR2 is YYNGEE in the germline V gene. This CDR3 is built from 13 residues. With 5 bases clipped from V and 5 bases from J, the junction kept 4 bases outside the gene matches. The chain carries TRBV9 and TRBJ1-5; 7 nucleotides line up with TRBD1. The sequence came from a middle-aged man with acute or convalescent COVID-19. Sequencing was carried out using peripheral blood. The CDR3 here is CASSEQGDQPQHF. The CDR3 bases are TGTGCCAGCAGTGAGCAGGGGGATCAGCCCCAGCATTTT.